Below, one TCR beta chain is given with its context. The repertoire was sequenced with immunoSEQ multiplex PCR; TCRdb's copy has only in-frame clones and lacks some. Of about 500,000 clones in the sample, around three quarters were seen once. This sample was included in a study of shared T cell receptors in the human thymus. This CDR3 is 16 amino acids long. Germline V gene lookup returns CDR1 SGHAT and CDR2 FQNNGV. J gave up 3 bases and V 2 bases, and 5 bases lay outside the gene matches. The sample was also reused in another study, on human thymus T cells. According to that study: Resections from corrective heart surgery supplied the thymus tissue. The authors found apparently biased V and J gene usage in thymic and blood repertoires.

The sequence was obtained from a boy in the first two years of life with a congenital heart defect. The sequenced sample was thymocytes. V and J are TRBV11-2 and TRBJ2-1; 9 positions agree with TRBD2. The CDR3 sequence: CASSLHSGRHYNEQFF. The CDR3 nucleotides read TGTGCCAGCAGCTTACATAGCGGGAGACACTACAATGAGCAGTTCTTC.